This TCR beta chain stems from a study of response to subunit inactivated influenza vaccine. Notes on the study in general: Researchers suggested that each seasonal influenza vaccination recruits few new T cells.

Trimming left V 4 bases short and J 6 bases short, with 15 bases between. CDR3 length equals 14 residues. MiXCR, run by TCRdb on the RT-PCR reads, gives a single entry per CDR3 protein. This sample has 550,000 to 800,000 distinct CDR3 sequences, with approximately 13% found just once. In its sample, this clonotype was seen a few times. No antigen is known for it. This sample comprised PBMCs from blood, obtained around two weeks before vaccination. The chain uses TRBV12-3 or TRBV12-4 and TRBJ2-5; a possible D gene is TRBD1 (5 bases). The sequence was collected from a man aged 50 or older who received an inactivated influenza vaccine. CDR3 sequence reads: CASSSTPGWKTQYF. CDR3 DNA sequence: TGTGCCAGCAGTTCTACCCCAGGGTGGAAGACCCAGTACTTC.